This T cell receptor beta chain was captured in a study of shared clonotypes between healthy human individuals. Overall study context: Per-donor plates numbered three CD4 naive, three CD4 memory, two CD8 naive and one CD8 memory. Findings of the study overall: Some clonotypes were shared by all four sorted-subset donors, while others were not shared. The non-shared ones had lower generation probabilities than the shared ones. Across a handful of donors, naive CD4 shared about 5%, naive CD8 about 3.2%, memory CD4 2% to 2.5%, memory CD8 about 0.4%.

Clones were sequenced by immunoSEQ multiplex PCR, and TCRdb holds only the in-frame ones, with some missing. This sample has fewer than 200,000 clones, with about 66% found just once. Worth noting for this clone: The antigen is unknown.

All donors were healthy HIV-negative adults lacking recent acute infections or vaccinations. This CDR3 contains 13 residues. V shed 2 bases and J shed 5 bases, with 9 bases lying between them. CDR1 is PRHDT, CDR2 FYEKMQ, per germline (reference sequence). The gene calls are TRBV13 and TRBJ2-5; D ambiguous. The TCR sequence derives from a young man in good health. The sequencing input was memory CD4+ T cells sorted from blood. Subset denoted: CD45RA-negative fraction. The CDR3 region has the DNA TGTGCCAGCAGCTTAAGGGTGTGGGAGACCCAGTACTTC. It codes for CASSLRVWETQYF.